This T cell receptor (beta chain) originates from a study of blood T cell repertoires in COVID-19. On the study more broadly: The United States, Italy and Spain were the sources of the acute and convalescent COVID-19 samples. Sample material is recorded as cDNA or gDNA derived from T cells, B-cell-depleted T cells, or PBMCs.

Trimming took off 0 bases at V and 4 bases at J, with 19 bases between the two ends. This CDR3 is 19 amino acids long. Source study methods: From reference gene primer amplification, estimates of nucleated cell counts were derived. Method: immunoSEQ multiplex PCR; TCRdb's copy keeps in-frame clones and lacks some. The DNA was the basis for D and trimming; V, J and clone size are from that table. The sample has about 190,000 clones; about 82% are singletons. The material sequenced was peripheral blood. This chain joins TRBV23-1 and TRBJ1-6; D is undetermined. TRBV23-1 is given ORF status, its function remaining uncertain. The TCR was taken from a woman in her twenties or thirties with acute or convalescent COVID-19. The CDR3 bases are TGCGCCAGCAGTCAATCGGACTACTATTATCGGATATATAATTCACCCCTCCACTTT. Encoded protein: CASSQSDYYYRIYNSPLHF.